This T cell receptor (beta chain) originates from a study of OX40 agonist ivuxolimab in advanced cancers. Study context: Ivuxolimab is a fully human IgG2 antibody that activates OX40 (CD134). Intravenous ivuxolimab was administered to patients every 2 weeks at 0.01 to 10 mg/kg. Previous treatment with anti-PD-1, anti-PD-L1 or anti-CTLA-4 therapy was allowed; roughly 40% had received some.

This clone was seen only once. Sequenced by immunoSEQ multiplex PCR; TCRdb stores in-frame clones only, minus some. The sample has 70,000 to 80,000 clones; approximately 89% are singletons. The sample consisted of CD4+ or CD8+ T cells sorted from blood, taken in a trial of the OX40 agonist ivuxolimab. The TCR sequence derives from an adult with an advanced solid tumor such as melanoma, head and neck, liver or kidney cancer.

The CDR3 DNA is TGCGCCAGCAGCTTGAATAGGTCTGGGGTTAACCAAGAGACCCAGTACTTC. Protein sequence: CASSLNRSGVNQETQYF. This chain joins TRBV5-1 and TRBJ2-5; no reliable D call. The V end was cut by 1 base, the J end by 0 bases, with 16 bases between. The germline gives CDR1 SGHRS, CDR2 YFSETQ. The CDR3 is made up of 17 amino acids.